This T cell receptor beta chain was observed in a study of blood T cell repertoires in COVID-19 (dated by TCRdb to 2018 to 2020). Concerning the study at large: Collaborator samples came from the United States, Italy and Spain and covered acute and convalescent phases of COVID-19. Samples came from the ongoing ImmuneRACE study (first 160 participants) plus 1,254 subjects from 6 global collaborators. HLA class I and class II types, where available, came from metadata supplied by the sample provider rather than from assay-based typing. The dataset comprised deeply sampled blood TCRbeta repertoires from subjects exposed to, actively infected with, or recovered from COVID-19. The prospective study material was composed of cDNA or gDNA derived from T cells, B-cell-depleted T cells, or PBMCs. The repertoires were made available in a free public database intended to serve as a resource for research on the immune response to SARS-CoV-2. A de-identified subject ID, COVID-19 status, age in years and sex were almost always included in the sample metadata. The study at large found these results: How much clinical and demographic metadata was included differed by source and by participant, and the metadata was provided uncurated.

TCRbeta CDR3 regions were amplified from genomic DNA by means of the immunoSEQ Assay, a bias-controlled multiplex PCR. As for the original processing: The number of nucleated cells in each sample was estimated from the amplification of reference gene primers within the assay. To quantify the absolute abundance of each unique TCRbeta CDR3 rearrangement, sequence reads were collapsed and filtered. For each sample, productive Simpson clonality was calculated by taking the square root of Simpson's diversity index across productive rearrangements. TCRdb obtained this table from immuneACCESS and retained in-frame rearrangements with V and J assigned. These tables miss some clones; where compared with another copy, unresolved V genes account for less than half of the shortfall, and the remainder is unexplained. V and J calls and clone size are copied from that table; D and trimming were computed from the DNA. Here the sample has 160,000 or so clones; around 76% occur a single time. The ten most abundant clones make up roughly 8.1% of the sample.

The cysteine opens and the phenylalanine closes a CDR3 of 15 amino acids. Here the CDR3 DNA is all that survives: 45 bases in frame from base 1. The V end gives up 7 bases and the J end 8 bases, leaving 12 bases in the junction not matched to a gene. Per the germline V gene, MDHEN is the CDR1 and SYDVKM is the CDR2. Whole blood was collected in K2EDTA tubes by collaborating institutions according to the institutions' own protocols. Collaborator samples were shipped for TCRbeta analysis as frozen whole blood, isolated PBMCs, or DNA extracted from either sample type. On this clone itself: The specificity of this receptor is unknown. No quality values exist for individual bases; no much larger clone is one base distant.

The source is a woman in her 70s with acute or convalescent COVID-19. The source material was peripheral blood. The sequence is built from TRBV28 and TRBJ2-1, with 9 junctional bases fitting TRBD1. The nucleotide sequence is TGTGCCAGCACCCCCACCGGGACAGGGTCTTATGAGCAGTTCTTC. It is translated as CASTPTGTGSYEQFF.